Described below is a single TCR beta chain sequence and its context. Libraries were prepared by immunoSEQ multiplex PCR; TCRdb keeps only in-frame clonotypes and omits some of them. Found here are approximately 330,000 clones, roughly 88% of them singletons; the top ten hold under 4.5%. These data belong to a study of blood T cell repertoires in COVID-19. The CDR3 totals 14 residues. CDR1 and CDR2 (germline): MNHEY, SVGAGI. V lost 5 bases to trimming and J lost 6 bases, with 16 bases between them. The sequenced material came from peripheral blood. The rearrangement links TRBV6-5 to TRBJ1-1; D gene ambiguous. This clonotype was sampled from a woman in her 50s with active or convalescent COVID-19. DNA of the CDR3: TGTGCCAGCAGTATTTCGCCGGGGTCGCCTGAAGCTTTCTTT. This codes for CASSISPGSPEAFF.